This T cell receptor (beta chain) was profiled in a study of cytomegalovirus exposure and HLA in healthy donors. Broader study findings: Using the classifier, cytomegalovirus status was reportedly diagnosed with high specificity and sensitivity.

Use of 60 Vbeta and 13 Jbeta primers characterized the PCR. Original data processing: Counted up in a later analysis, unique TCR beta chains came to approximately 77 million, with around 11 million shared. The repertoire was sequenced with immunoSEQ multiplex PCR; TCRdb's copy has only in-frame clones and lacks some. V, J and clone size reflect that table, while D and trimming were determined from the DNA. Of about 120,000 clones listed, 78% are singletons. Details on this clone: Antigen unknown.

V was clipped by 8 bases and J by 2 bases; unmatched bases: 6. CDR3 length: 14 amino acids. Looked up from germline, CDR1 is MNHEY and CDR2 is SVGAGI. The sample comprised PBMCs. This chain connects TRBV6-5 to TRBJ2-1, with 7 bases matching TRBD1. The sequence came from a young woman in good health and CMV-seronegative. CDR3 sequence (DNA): TGTGCCAGCGGAAACAGGGGAGCCTACAATGAGCAGTTCTTC. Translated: CASGNRGAYNEQFF.